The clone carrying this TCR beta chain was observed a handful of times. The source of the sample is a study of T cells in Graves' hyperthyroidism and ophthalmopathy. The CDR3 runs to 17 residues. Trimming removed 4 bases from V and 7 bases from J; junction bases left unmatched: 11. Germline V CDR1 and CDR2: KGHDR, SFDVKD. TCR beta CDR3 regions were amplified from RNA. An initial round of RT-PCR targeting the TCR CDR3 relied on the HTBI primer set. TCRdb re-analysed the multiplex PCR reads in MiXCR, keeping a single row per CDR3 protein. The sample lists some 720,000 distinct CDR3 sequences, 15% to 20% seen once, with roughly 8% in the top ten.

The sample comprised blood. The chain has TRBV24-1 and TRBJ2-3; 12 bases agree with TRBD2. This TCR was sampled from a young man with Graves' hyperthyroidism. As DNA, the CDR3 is TGTGCCACCAGTGACCCAGACGCTAGCGGGAGGGAAAATACGCAGTATTTT. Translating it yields CATSDPDASGRENTQYF.